Reported below is one T cell receptor beta chain. These data belong to a study of blood T cells in healthy people across ages. Deletions cut 2 bases from V and 6 bases from J, with 20 bases between. Germline V gene lookup returns CDR1 SGHVS and CDR2 FQNEAQ. The CDR3 spans 17 residues. PCR was performed a second time for about 6 to 11 cycles using a sample-barcoded 5' primer and a J-beta primer mix. TCRdb called the 5' RACE reads again in MiXCR, with one record for every CDR3 protein. Of some 1.5 million distinct CDR3 sequences in the sample, roughly 30% were seen once. This rearrangement joins TRBV7-8 to TRBJ2-1; possible D gene TRBD1, 6 bases. This sequence was found in a woman aged 25 to 39 in good health. Material: blood. Here the CDR3 reads CASSLIIGGRTGNEQFF. The CDR3 DNA reads TGTGCCAGCAGCTTAATAATTGGGGGCAGAACTGGCAATGAGCAGTTCTTC.